This paragraph reports one T cell receptor (beta chain). As handled by the study authors: Estimated nucleated cell counts came from reference gene primer amplification. Profiling relied on immunoSEQ multiplex PCR, and the TCRdb table lists in-frame clones only, not all of them. V, J and clone size are taken as reported in that table, and D and trimming were inferred from the DNA itself. The table includes 170,000 or so clones, approximately 80% detected once. The data originate from a study of blood T cell repertoires in COVID-19. Study details: Acute and convalescent COVID-19 samples came from the United States, Italy and Spain. In each case, the material was cDNA or gDNA derived from T cells, B-cell-depleted T cells, or PBMCs.

This CDR3 is built from 15 residues. The ends were cut back, 6 bases at V and 5 bases at J, with 19 bases in the middle. CDR1 is LGHNT, CDR2 FRNRAP, per germline. Source material: peripheral blood. The V gene is TRBV12-5, the J gene TRBJ2-5; D may be TRBD1 (6 bases). The TCR sequence derives from a woman in her sixties with acute or convalescent COVID-19. CDR3 sequence reads: CASGHGFQGWETQYF. DNA of the CDR3: TGTGCTAGTGGGCATGGATTCCAGGGGTGGGAGACCCAGTACTTC. Drawing the rest from reference TRBV12-5 and TRBJ2-5, the complete variable domain is DARVTQTPRHKVTEMGQEVTMRCQPILGHNTVFWYRQTMMQGLELLAYFRNRAPLDDSGMPKDRFSAEMPDATLATLKIQPSEPRDSAVYFCASGHGFQGWETQYFGPGTRLLVL.